This record covers a single T cell receptor (beta chain). This entry belongs to a study of blood T cell repertoires in COVID-19. On the study more broadly: Researchers got acute and convalescent COVID-19 samples from the United States, Italy and Spain. Sample material is recorded as cDNA or gDNA derived from T cells, B-cell-depleted T cells, or PBMCs.

Source study methods: Reference gene primers were amplified, and this amplification served to estimate nucleated cell counts. Method: immunoSEQ multiplex PCR; TCRdb's copy keeps in-frame clones and lacks some. The D gene and trimming were derived from the DNA, and the V and J assignments and clone size from that table. The sample records more than 85,000 clones, 60% to 80% being singletons. Material: peripheral blood. This TCR came from a man aged 55 to 70 with active or convalescent COVID-19.

CDR3 residues: CASSYTDRGLYNEQFF. CDR3 nucleotide sequence: TGTGCCAGCAGTTACACGGACAGGGGGCTATACAATGAGCAGTTCTTC. The gene calls are TRBV6-5 and TRBJ2-1, with 11 bases matching TRBD1. The CDR3 has 16 residues. Germline V lookup: CDR1 MNHEY, CDR2 SVGAGI. Losses at the gene ends were 2 bases for V and 4 bases for J; bases not matched to a gene: 4.